This T cell receptor beta chain originates from a study of CD8 T cells in Susac syndrome. A word on this clonotype: Because it lacks the conserved phenylalanine or tryptophan at the end, this CDR3 is likely a read error.

A quantity of about 0.45 to 1 ug RNA underwent reverse transcription using random hexamers. Amplification of TCR beta CDR3 spanned 54 Vbeta and 13 Jbeta via immunoSEQ multiplex PCR. TCRdb reanalysed the immunoSEQ multiplex PCR reads using MiXCR and keeps one entry per CDR3 protein. The sample has hundreds of thousands of distinct CDR3 sequences, around 93% seen once; the top ten hold approximately 0.072%. V gave up 4 bases and J gave up 11 bases, with 20 bases separating them. This CDR3 is built from 14 residues. Per the germline V gene, CDR1 is SNHLY and CDR2 is FYNNEI. The gene calls are TRBV2 and TRBJ2-5; D is unclear. This TCR was recovered from a human donor with multiple sclerosis. The sample consisted of CD4+ T cells from PBMCs. The CDR3 is CASSALDLLFGQYV. As DNA, the CDR3 is TGTGCCAGCAGTGCCCTCGACCTCCTCTTCGGGCAGTACGTC.